The following is a T cell receptor beta chain sequence with its context. Its binding antigen is unknown. No quality values exist for individual bases; no much larger clone is one base distant. The library was produced with PCR. TCRdb shows the sequencer as Illumina HiSeq 2500. Molecular barcoding was employed in the preparation of TCR libraries, with unique molecular identifiers being used to normalize TCRbeta repertoire quantification. TCRdb reprocessed the public reads (quality trimming at Q25 with fastp, clone calling with MiXCR) and kept in-frame beta chains. Duplicate CDR3 protein sequences are folded into a single record with the most common DNA and genes. Here the sample has roughly 310,000 distinct CDR3 sequences; approximately 23% occur a single time. The leading ten clones occupy 9.5% to 12% of the sample. Counted from cysteine to phenylalanine, this CDR3 has 14 amino acids. The retained sequence is limited to the CDR3, 42 bases, with the frame set at the first base. After removal of 8 bases from V and 8 bases from J, the junction retains 12 bases not matched to a gene. CDR1 MNHEY and CDR2 SMNVEV were looked up in the germline V gene (reference sequence).

Sample treatment or condition, as interpreted from the label and publication: allogeneic hematopoietic cell transplantation with graft depleted of TCRalphabeta T cells and CD19 B cells. The transplant recipients were children given TCRalphabeta/CD19-depleted allogeneic hematopoietic cell grafts. This sample stems from a study of T-cell reconstitution after alpha-beta-depleted transplantation in children (TCRdb year 2016). For the study in its entirety: Using TCR repertoire profiling, the study followed T-cell immune reconstitution in a quantitative way in children after TCRalphabeta/CD19-depleted allogeneic hematopoietic cell transplantation.

Broad study findings and their caveats: Hyperexpanded clone frequencies declined over subsequent months; after one year, T-cell counts and TCRbeta diversity were mostly attributed to newly produced T cells. The apparently early alphabetaT-cell count recovery about two months after transplant was reportedly dependent on only several hundred rapidly expanded clones derived from non-depleted graft cells. In some patients, high TCRbeta diversity at day 60 was attributed to recipient T cells and intrathymic progenitors that had survived conditioning.

The sequence joins TRBV27 to TRBJ2-1; 7 of the junction bases match TRBD1. Sequencing was performed on PBMCs, mostly from graft donor cells, taken 180 days after TCRalphabeta/CD19-depleted stem cell transplant. The TCR comes from a male patient between 10 and 17 years old who had a stem cell transplant for acute lymphoblastic leukemia, so the T cells may come from the graft donor. The CDR3 protein is CASGRGPYVDEQFF. The nucleotide sequence reads TGTGCCAGCGGAAGGGGGCCCTACGTCGATGAGCAGTTCTTC.